These T cell receptor beta chains were read from a single sample in a study of T cells after yellow fever vaccination. TCRdb recomputed calls from the 5' RACE reads with MiXCR, one row per CDR3 protein. The repertoire holds hundreds of thousands of distinct CDR3 sequences, 21% seen once, with less than 20% in the top ten. The input for sequencing was PBMCs, taken more than 20 days after the first yellow fever vaccination. These receptors all stem from a man aged 18 to 30 who received the YFV17D yellow fever vaccine. Each CDR3 is given with its conserved first and last residue. The order of the fields is J gene, V gene, CDR3 protein.

TRBJ2-3	TRBV7-3	CASSIRPLATDTQYF
TRBJ2-4	TRBV7-2	CASSLEAGGLGYIQYF
TRBJ2-7	TRBV5-1	CASSLAPGDDYEQYF
TRBJ2-5	TRBV3-1	CASESRSGETQYF
TRBJ2-1	TRBV6-4	CASSDSSGGNNEQFF
TRBJ2-1	TRBV12-3/TRBV12-4	CASSPGKEQFF
TRBJ2-3	TRBV3-1	CASSQGQGGDTQYF
TRBJ2-1	TRBV7-3	CASSSPLHNEQFF
TRBJ2-7	TRBV7-2	CASSYLDSSYEQYF
TRBJ1-5	TRBV7-2	CASSLWGTDSNQPQHF
TRBJ2-2	TRBV12-3/TRBV12-4	CASRDPSRATGELFF
TRBJ1-1	TRBV7-2	CASSKDRGVWFTEAFF
TRBJ2-7	TRBV5-1	CASRFREGLYEQYF
TRBJ2-5	TRBV4-1	CASSPSRWGAEETQYF
TRBJ2-1	TRBV6-5	CASSYSGSGGLYNEQFF
TRBJ2-7	TRBV7-9	CASSWDRGIYEQYF
TRBJ2-7	TRBV12-3/TRBV12-4	CASSLNGGAYEQYF
TRBJ2-3	TRBV6-2/TRBV6-3	CASSGLGSTDTQYF
TRBJ2-1	TRBV5-5	CASSFMGGTYNEQFF
TRBJ2-6	TRBV20-1	CSARDLRSGANVLTF
TRBJ2-1	TRBV6-1	CASGGSRNNEQFF
TRBJ2-5	TRBV7-3	CASSLGGRLETQYF
TRBJ1-2	TRBV7-9	CASSFQGGDGYTF
TRBJ1-3	TRBV15	CATSRVSSGNTIYF
TRBJ2-1	TRBV6-2/TRBV6-3	CASSYSEVPIRNEQFF
TRBJ1-1	TRBV7-9	CASRLDGTEAFF
TRBJ2-1	TRBV29-1	CSVTPGLSSYNEQFF
TRBJ1-5	TRBV6-5	CASSYGEGNQPQHF
TRBJ1-5	TRBV20-1	CSAIPYGQEYQPQHF
TRBJ2-1	TRBV6-1	CASNRLAGASDEQFF
TRBJ2-7	TRBV4-1	CASSQDRAYEQYF
TRBJ2-1	TRBV29-1	CSVEGGRGSYNEQFF
TRBJ1-6	TRBV7-2	CASTVDANSPLHF
TRBJ2-3	TRBV20-1	CSALGTESTDTQYF
TRBJ2-7	TRBV30	CAWRTLAHGAGDEQYF
TRBJ1-6	TRBV2	CASSPTGARYVTNSPLHF
TRBJ2-2	TRBV6-2/TRBV6-3	CASMHWGRPTGELFF
TRBJ1-2	TRBV5-1	CASSPPKAGRGYTF
TRBJ2-3	TRBV7-3	CASSLAGPTDTQYF
TRBJ2-2	TRBV9	CASSPYRPGELFF
TRBJ2-1	TRBV12-3/TRBV12-4	CAARAGGVDEQFF
TRBJ2-3	TRBV6-5	CASSYTGTSGGAGDTQYF
TRBJ2-7	TRBV7-2	CASSRTGGGGYEQYF
TRBJ1-3	TRBV7-2	CASSARTSGNTIYF
TRBJ2-3	TRBV28	CASTAGRYTDTQYF
TRBJ2-7	TRBV7-2	CASSLGPGTEQYF
TRBJ2-7	TRBV5-1	CASSLGARSYEQYF
TRBJ1-5	TRBV20-1	CSGGRADQPQHF
TRBJ2-1	TRBV7-6	CASSLLRGGSYNEQFF
TRBJ2-2	TRBV20-1	CSAKAPRAGELFF
TRBJ2-5	TRBV7-9	CASTPRDGAETQYF
TRBJ1-5	TRBV4-1	CASSQDRGRGQPQHF
TRBJ2-1	TRBV6-2/TRBV6-3	CASSYRRVGNNEQFF
TRBJ2-2	TRBV5-1	CASGGTGIDTGELFF
TRBJ2-7	TRBV14	CASSRFGTGGNEQYF
TRBJ2-7	TRBV7-9	CASGDPTSYEQYF
TRBJ1-2	TRBV6-5	CASSYLTGSNYGYTF
TRBJ1-2	TRBV7-2	CASSHRTGGAEGYTF
TRBJ2-5	TRBV6-5	CASSSDAGARETQYF